This T cell receptor (beta chain) was sequenced for a study of PD-1 blockade in classical Hodgkin lymphoma. Germline loops: CDR1 MNHEY, CDR2 SVGAGI. The CDR3 spans 15 residues. With V trimmed by 4 bases and J by 4 bases, 8 bases remained unmatched. The assay was immunoSEQ multiplex PCR, and TCRdb's table has in-frame clones only and misses some. The sample contains around 17,000 clones, 85% of which appear only once. Every patient relapsed after autologous stem cell transplantation, and brentuximab vedotin exposure varied. The CD4+ T cells used were purified from thawed PBMCs through magnetic negative selection.

This receptor was identified in a human donor with classical Hodgkin lymphoma. The chain employs TRBV6-5 and TRBJ1-2, with 8 bases lining up with TRBD1. The source material was CD4+ T cells from blood, sampled at baseline. The CDR3 region is CASSSRQGQGYGYTF. The CDR3 DNA reads as TGTGCCAGCAGTTCCCGACAGGGGCAGGGCTATGGCTACACCTTC.